This TCR beta chain came from a study of human T cells and chemical hapten exposure. One entry per CDR3 protein results from TCRdb running MiXCR on the RACE reads. The repertoire includes about 130,000 distinct CDR3 sequences, roughly 9.5% of them detected once, and approximately 2% sits in the top ten. The CDR3 loop spans 15 amino acids. With V trimmed by 3 bases and J by 7 bases, 6 bases remained unmatched. This clonotype was seen only a few times. Indicated time point: healthy volunteer bleed at 2 weeks. Unfractionated whole blood yielded the extracted total RNA. The TCR originated in a male donor in good health. Some clones in this sample may be carry-over from other donors' samples. Sequencing input: whole blood. The chain links TRBV12-3 or TRBV12-4 to TRBJ1-6; TRBD1 aligns across 7 bases. The CDR3 region has the DNA TGTGCCAGCAGTTTGACGGGACAGTACAATTCACCCCTCCACTTT. Encoded protein: CASSLTGQYNSPLHF.